This paragraph covers one T cell receptor (beta chain) sequence. Only in-frame clones appear in the TCRdb table, and some are missing; sequencing was by immunoSEQ multiplex PCR. The table includes 300,000 or so clones, about 90% detected once. V lost 5 bases to trimming and J lost 0 bases, with 14 bases between them. CDR1 MNHNY and CDR2 SVGAGI come from the germline V gene (reference sequence). The CDR3 runs 17 residues. The data were obtained in a study of blood T cell repertoires in COVID-19. The sequencing input was PBMCs or T cells enriched from blood (not recorded which). V gene TRBV6-6 combines with J gene TRBJ2-6; unclear D gene. This sequence was found in a woman aged 25 to 45 who had recovered from COVID-19. CDR3 sequence (DNA): TGTGCCAGCAGTCCCGCATGGGCCTTCTCTGGGGCCAACGTCCTGACTTTC. Its translation: CASSPAWAFSGANVLTF.